The sequence of this TCR beta chain was determined in a study of shared clonotypes between healthy human individuals. Naive-designated CD8 cells lacked CD45RO, were positively enriched for CCR7, and omitted terminally differentiated effector memory CD45RA+ cells. Trimming removed 5 bases at V and 5 bases at J, with 16 bases between. The CDR3 has 15 amino acids. Germline V lookup: CDR1 SEHNR, CDR2 FQNEAQ (reference sequence). Comment on this clone: Its antigen remains unknown.

Study conclusions and caveats: Non-shared clonotypes displayed generation probabilities falling below those of clonotypes present in all four donors.

TCRdb keeps only in-frame clones here, not all; method: immunoSEQ multiplex PCR. The table shows around 1,900,000 clones, with around 93% occurring only once. This TCR was sampled from a man in his late teens or twenties in good health. Some clones in this sample may be carry-over from other donors' samples. This chain uses TRBV7-9 with TRBJ1-5; D unresolved. What was sequenced was naive CD8+ T cells from PBMCs. The CDR3 nucleotides read TGTGCCAGCAGCGCTGACAACTTTTCAGATCAGCCCCAGCATTTT. This codes for CASSADNFSDQPQHF.